This TCR beta chain comes out of a study of T cells in Graves' hyperthyroidism and ophthalmopathy. Study results and caveats: It was a median roughly six months before onset that the model predicted ophthalmopathy.

Germline lookup yields CDR1 KGHDR and CDR2 SFDVKD. V lost 0 bases, J lost 4 bases, and 11 bases lay in between. The CDR3 runs to 16 residues. This clonotype was recorded many times. As yet, its antigen is unknown. RNA transcripts provided the source from which TCR beta CDR3 regions were amplified. A set of HTBI primers served as the primers for a first-round RT-PCR of the TCR CDR3. Using its own MiXCR run on the multiplex PCR reads, TCRdb lists one record per CDR3 protein. The sample comprises roughly 660,000 distinct CDR3 sequences, 17% of which are singletons, and 15% rests with the top ten. Over 18 months, lack of ophthalmopathy progression marked Graves' hyperthyroidism as stable. Those with hyperthyroidism were 18 to 65 years old, newly diagnosed, and ill for under 2 months. PBMCs came from more than 8.5 ml fresh peripheral blood.

The V and J genes are TRBV24-1 and TRBJ2-2, with D uncertain. The clonotype comes from a man aged 50-60 years with Graves' hyperthyroidism. The sample taken for sequencing was blood. The CDR3 DNA follows: TGTGCCACCAGTGATTTGAAGGGTAGCCCCACCGGGGAGCTGTTTTTT. Its translation is CATSDLKGSPTGELFF.